Included here is one TCR beta chain sequence, with context. The data were produced by immunoSEQ multiplex PCR, yet TCRdb's version contains in-frame clones alone and is incomplete. The sample includes about 68,000 clones, about 97% of them seen just once. This specimen belongs to a study of technical replicates of blood from a handful of donors. The CDR3 runs 13 residues. From germline, CDR1 is GTSNPN and CDR2 SVGIG (reference sequence). Trimming took 6 bases from V and 0 from J, leaving 10 bases between them. This clonotype was obtained from a human donor in good health. Sequenced sample: T cells isolated from PBMCs. This chain links TRBV30 with TRBJ2-3; a possible D gene is TRBD2 (6 bases). The DNA for the CDR3 is TGTGCCTGCGTCGGAGGGAGCACAGATACGCAGTATTTT. Encoded protein: CACVGGSTDTQYF.